A single sample is the source of the 27 T cell receptor beta chains below, sequenced in a study of blood T cell repertoires in COVID-19. Sequencing used immunoSEQ multiplex PCR; TCRdb keeps in-frame clones, though not all of them. The sample records 270,000 or so clones, 81% being singletons. The material sequenced was peripheral blood. These receptors were obtained from a woman in her fifties or sixties with active or convalescent COVID-19.

V is TRBV5-6 and J is TRBJ2-5; TRBD1 is a possible D gene (6 bases). V was trimmed by 5 bases and J by 2 bases, leaving 10 bases between them. The CDR3 loop spans 13 amino acids. Germline lookup yields CDR1 SGHDT and CDR2 YYEEEE. The DNA for the CDR3 is TGTGCCAGCAGACCCGGACAGCAAGAGACCCAGTACTTC. Its translation: CASRPGQQETQYF.

The chain links TRBV5-8 to TRBJ2-3, with a tentative D call TRBD1 (5 bases). Germline lookup yields CDR1 SGHTS and CDR2 YDEGEE. V was pared by 2 bases and J by 0 bases, with 10 bases between. CDR3 length: 15 amino acids. CDR3 loop: CASSFGHLSTDTQYF. In DNA, the CDR3 is TGTGCCAGCAGCTTCGGACACCTGAGCACAGATACGCAGTATTTT. Full variable domain (outside the CDR3, taken from reference TRBV5-8 and TRBJ2-3): EAGVTQSPTHLIKTRGQQATLRCSPISGHTSVYWYQQALGLGLQFLLWYDEGEERNRGNFPPRFSGRQFPNYSSELNVNALELEDSALYLCASSFGHLSTDTQYFGPGTRLTVL.

This clone is a singleton in its sample. The CDR3 region has the DNA TGTGCCAGCAGCCTCTGGGACAGGGGGCAGGACACCGGGGAGCTGTTTTTT. Amino acids: CASSLWDRGQDTGELFF. This chain joins TRBV3-1 (or the pseudogene TRBV3-2) and TRBJ2-2; TRBD1 agrees at 12 bases. The CDR3 spans 17 residues. Germline assignment: CDR1 LGHDT and CDR2 YNNKEL (reference sequence). Losses at the gene ends were 4 bases for V and 3 bases for J; bases not matched to a gene: 6.

The chain combines TRBV5-1 with TRBJ1-4; D is unresolved. V was cut by 4 bases and J by 2 bases, with 9 bases left in between. CDR3 length: 14 amino acids. Looked up from germline, CDR1 is SGHRS and CDR2 is YFSETQ. The CDR3 nucleotides read TGCGCCAGCAGCCGAGATACGACTAATGAAAAACTGTTTTTT. This sequence encodes CASSRDTTNEKLFF. The full variable domain, with the rest looked up from reference TRBV5-1 and TRBJ1-4, is KAGVTQTPRYLIKTRGQQVTLSCSPISGHRSVSWYQQTPGQGLQFLFEYFSETQRNKGNFPGRFSGRQFSNSRSEMNVSTLELGDSALYLCASSRDTTNEKLFFGSGTQLSVL.

The CDR3 DNA sequence: TGTGCCAGCAGCCATATCCCCCCAGCAGGTTTGCTCTACGAGCAGTACTTC. Protein product: CASSHIPPAGLLYEQYF. V is TRBV14 and J is TRBJ2-7; unclear D gene. V was clipped by 3 bases and J by 3 bases, with 21 bases between them. Germline loops: CDR1 SGHDN, CDR2 FVKESK. The CDR3 sequence is 17 residues long.

This clone is a singleton in its sample. The rearrangement links TRBV16 to TRBJ1-2; TRBD1 matches at 9 bases. V trimming: 2 bases; J trimming: 8 bases; junction bases outside the gene matches: 12. CDR3 size: 16 residues. Germline CDR1 is KGHSY and CDR2 is FQNENV. The CDR3 DNA sequence: TGTGCCAGCAGCCAAGAACCGGGACAGGGAACGAGGGGCTACACCTTC. Amino acid sequence: CASSQEPGQGTRGYTF.

This clone has more than one count but fewer than ten. This sample also contains other DNA sequences that code for the same CDR3. The CDR3 DNA is TGTGCCAGCAGCCCCTGGACAGAGAACACTGAAGCTTTCTTT. Translation gives CASSPWTENTEAFF. V and J are TRBV7-9 and TRBJ1-1, with a weak D call TRBD1 (6 bases). CDR3 length equals 14 residues. CDR1 and CDR2 (germline): SEHNR, FQNEAQ (reference sequence). Deletions cut 5 bases from V and 1 base from J, with 11 bases between.

The gene calls are TRBV5-6 and TRBJ1-1, with a possible D match to TRBD1 (5 bases). Germline CDR1 reads SGHDT; CDR2 reads YYEEEE. Deletions cut 2 bases from V and 6 bases from J, with 11 bases between. The CDR3 has 13 residues. This CDR3 is CASSLDRNPEAFF. CDR3 in DNA: TGTGCCAGCAGCTTAGACAGAAACCCTGAAGCTTTCTTT.

The chain carries TRBV2 and TRBJ2-3, with TRBD2 as a possible D gene (5 bases). Trimming left V 3 bases short and J 2 bases short, with 9 bases between. The CDR3 length is 14 residues. Looked up from germline, CDR1 is SNHLY and CDR2 is FYNNEI. The CDR3 here is CASSEGVYTDTQYF. In nucleotides, the CDR3 is TGTGCCAGCAGTGAGGGAGTCTACACAGATACGCAGTATTTT.

The chain employs TRBV5-1 and TRBJ1-1, with D perhaps matching TRBD1 (6 bases). V was trimmed by 0 bases and J by 1 base, leaving 10 bases between them. This CDR3 comprises 15 residues. Per the germline V gene, CDR1 is SGHRS and CDR2 is YFSETQ. In nucleotides, the CDR3 is TGCGCCAGCAGCTTGGCAGGACAGCCGAACACTGAAGCTTTCTTT. Residues: CASSLAGQPNTEAFF.

This chain's CDR3 is CASSPGAYGYTF. The CDR3 bases are TGTGCCAGCAGCCCAGGGGCCTATGGCTACACCTTC. The rearrangement joins TRBV7-2 to TRBJ1-2, with D maybe TRBD1 (6 bases). Trimming stripped 5 bases from V and 4 bases from J, with 8 bases between. The CDR3 loop spans 12 amino acids. Germline V gene data show CDR1 as SGHTA and CDR2 as FQGNSA. The full variable domain, completed using reference TRBV7-2 and TRBJ1-2, is GAGVSQSPSNKVTEKGKDVELRCDPISGHTALYWYRQSLGQGLEFLIYFQGNSAPDKSGLPSDRFSAERTGGSVSTLTIQRTQQEDSAVYLCASSPGAYGYTFGSGTRLTVV.

This chain connects TRBV7-2 to TRBJ1-5; D uncertain. Trimming pared 5 bases from V and 5 bases from J, leaving 10 bases between. The CDR3 covers 13 residues. Germline V gene sequence: CDR1 SGHTA, CDR2 FQGNSA. In nucleotides, the CDR3 is TGTGCCAGCAGCAAGACGGGAGATCAGCCCCAGCATTTT. This encodes CASSKTGDQPQHF.

The rearrangement joins TRBV5-1 to TRBJ2-7; TRBD1 might be the D (5 bases). Trimming pared 0 bases from V and 3 bases from J, leaving 13 bases between. Germline V gene lookup returns CDR1 SGHRS and CDR2 YFSETQ. CDR3 size: 15 residues. CDR3 residues: CASSLEWQGFYEQYF. CDR3 bases: TGCGCCAGCAGCTTGGAGTGGCAGGGATTCTACGAGCAGTACTTC.

The rearrangement links TRBV6-2 or TRBV6-3 to TRBJ1-2; the match to TRBD1 covers 7 bases. The CDR3 length is 14 residues. The germline CDR1 and CDR2 sequences are MNHEY and SVGEGT. The V segment lost 3 bases and the J segment 4 bases; nucleotides outside the gene matches: 5. The CDR3 DNA reads as TGTGCCAGCAGTTATCTGGGACAGTTCTATGGCTACACCTTC. Translation gives CASSYLGQFYGYTF.

The chain links TRBV6-6 to TRBJ2-3; TRBD1 aligns across 9 bases. This CDR3 has 16 amino acids. V trimming: 2 bases; J trimming: 0 bases; junction bases outside the gene matches: 3. Germline lookup yields CDR1 MNHNY and CDR2 SVGAGI (reference sequence). This CDR3 is CASSYGGTGSTDTQYF. CDR3 bases: TGTGCCAGCAGTTACGGGGGGACAGGGAGCACAGATACGCAGTATTTT.

The chain carries TRBV6-6 and TRBJ2-7, with 12 nucleotides matching TRBD1. This CDR3 is built from 14 residues. CDR1 and CDR2 from the germline V gene are MNHNY and SVGAGI (reference sequence). After removal of 10 bases from V and 7 bases from J, the junction contained 11 bases not matched to a gene. For the CDR3, the DNA is TGTGCCATCCTCCCGGGACAGGGGGCACGGGAGCAGTACTTC. It codes for CAILPGQGAREQYF.

The V gene is TRBV30, the J gene TRBJ2-7; maybe TRBD1 (6 bases). The germline V and J ends were trimmed by 5 bases and 2 bases, with 16 bases remaining between them. The germline V gene has CDR1 GTSNPN and CDR2 SVGIG (reference sequence). This CDR3 region has 14 residues. CDR3 nucleotides: TGTGCCTGGCGAGGCAGGGGATCGGCCTACGAGCAGTACTTC. This translates into CAWRGRGSAYEQYF.

This chain links TRBV7-3 with TRBJ2-5, with 7 nucleotides matching TRBD1. The CDR3 has 14 residues. Trimming at V came to 5 bases and at J to 1 base, leaving 4 bases not matched to a gene. Germline-derived CDR1 and CDR2 are SGHTA and FQGTGA. CDR3 protein: CASSPGTAQETQYF. The CDR3 DNA reads TGTGCCAGCAGCCCCGGGACAGCCCAAGAGACCCAGTACTTC.

The J gene is TRBJ2-4, the V gene TRBV6-5, with 9 bases lining up with TRBD1. CDR1 and CDR2 from the germline V gene are MNHEY and SVGAGI. The trim removed 2 bases at V and 3 bases at J, leaving 2 bases unmatched. The CDR3 covers 15 residues. The DNA of the CDR3 is TGTGCCAGCAGTTACGGACAGGGGAGCAAAAACATTCAGTACTTC. This encodes CASSYGQGSKNIQYF.

The rearrangement links TRBV27 to TRBJ1-2, with D perhaps matching TRBD1 (6 bases). The germline gives CDR1 MNHEY, CDR2 SMNVEV (reference sequence). The CDR3 has 15 amino acids. V was trimmed by 0 bases and J by 7 bases, leaving 15 bases between them. The CDR3 DNA sequence: TGTGCCAGCAGTTTATCGGGGGGGCGGTTAAGTGGCTACACCTTC. This encodes CASSLSGGRLSGYTF.

This chain connects TRBV7-3 to TRBJ2-2; 8 nucleotides align to TRBD2. CDR1 and CDR2 from the germline V gene are SGHTA and FQGTGA. The CDR3 is 15 residues long. V shed 5 bases and J 4 bases; nucleotides not matched to a gene: 6. CDR3 sequence: CASSPGGAATGELFF. CDR3 nucleotide sequence: TGTGCCAGCAGCCCCGGGGGGGCGGCCACCGGGGAGCTGTTTTTT.

V and J are TRBV14 and TRBJ2-3; 10 nucleotides line up with TRBD1. The V and J ends lost 0 bases and 5 bases, in that order; junction bases with no gene match: 2. This CDR3 has 15 residues. Germline assignment: CDR1 SGHDN and CDR2 FVKESK. CDR3 in DNA: TGTGCCAGCAGCCAAGATGACAGGGGGCAAGATACGCAGTATTTT. Amino acid sequence: CASSQDDRGQDTQYF.

The rearrangement uses TRBV28 and TRBJ2-2, with TRBD2 as a possible D gene (5 bases). V dropped 6 bases and J dropped 7 bases, with 15 bases sitting between them. The CDR3 loop spans 14 amino acids. Germline lookup yields CDR1 MDHEN and CDR2 SYDVKM. CDR3 DNA: TGTGCCAGCAGGTCACTAGAAAGGAGCGGGGAGCTGTTTTTT. Translating gives CASRSLERSGELFF.

The V and J genes are TRBV19 and TRBJ1-6; D is ambiguous. The CDR3 contains 12 residues. Germline V CDR1 and CDR2: LNHDA, SQIVND (reference sequence). V was cut by 3 bases and J by 8 bases, with 5 bases left in between. The CDR3 DNA follows: TGTGCCAGTAGTATCCAGGATTCACCCCTCCACTTT. Translation: CASSIQDSPLHF.

This chain joins TRBV6-5 and TRBJ1-3; D is ambiguous. The V and J ends lost 7 bases and 4 bases respectively, with 11 bases between them. The CDR3 is made up of 13 amino acids. Germline values: CDR1 MNHEY, CDR2 SVGAGI. CDR3 region: CASNPAAGNTIYF. CDR3 DNA: TGTGCCAGCAATCCCGCGGCAGGAAACACCATATATTTT.

This clone was detected once. CDR3 protein: CASSSRRDSPYNEQFF. The CDR3 nucleotides are TGTGCCAGTAGTTCCCGCCGGGACAGTCCCTACAATGAGCAGTTCTTC. The V gene is TRBV19, the J gene TRBJ2-1; the match to TRBD1 covers 7 bases. The germline V gene has CDR1 LNHDA and CDR2 SQIVND (reference sequence). This CDR3 is 16 amino acids long. The V and J ends lost 5 bases and 2 bases, in that order; junction bases with no gene match: 9.

V gene TRBV19 combines with J gene TRBJ1-5, with D hard to call. Germline lookup yields CDR1 LNHDA and CDR2 SQIVND (reference sequence). V shed 3 bases and J shed 0 bases, with 9 bases lying between them. This CDR3 is built from 15 residues. This CDR3 reads CASSIGVDSNQPQHF. The DNA of the CDR3 is TGTGCCAGTAGTATCGGAGTTGATAGCAATCAGCCCCAGCATTTT. The entire variable domain, with the rest obtained from reference TRBV19 and TRBJ1-5, is as follows: DGGITQSPKYLFRKEGQNVTLSCEQNLNHDAMYWYRQDPGQGLRLIYYSQIVNDFQKGDIAEGYSVSREKKESFPLTVTSAQKNPTAFYLCASSIGVDSNQPQHFGDGTRLSIL.